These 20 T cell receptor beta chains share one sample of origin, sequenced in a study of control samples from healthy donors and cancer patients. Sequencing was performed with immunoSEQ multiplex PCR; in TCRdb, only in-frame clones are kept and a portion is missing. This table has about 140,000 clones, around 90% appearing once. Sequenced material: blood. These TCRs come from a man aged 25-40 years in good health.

CDR3 sequence reads: CALTNGNTIYF. In nucleotides, the CDR3 is TGTGCCCTCACAAACGGAAACACCATATATTTT. The V and J genes are TRBV6-6 and TRBJ1-3; D is uncertain. V lost 11 bases, J lost 4 bases, and 9 bases lay in between. CDR3 length equals 11 residues. The germline gives CDR1 MNHNY, CDR2 SVGAGI (reference sequence).

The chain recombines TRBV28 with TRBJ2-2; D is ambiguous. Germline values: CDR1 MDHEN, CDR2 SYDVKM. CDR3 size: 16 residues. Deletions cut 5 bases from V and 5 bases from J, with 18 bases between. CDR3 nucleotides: TGTGCCAGCAGTACTCAGACCCACACATTAACCGGGGAGCTGTTTTTT. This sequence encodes CASSTQTHTLTGELFF.

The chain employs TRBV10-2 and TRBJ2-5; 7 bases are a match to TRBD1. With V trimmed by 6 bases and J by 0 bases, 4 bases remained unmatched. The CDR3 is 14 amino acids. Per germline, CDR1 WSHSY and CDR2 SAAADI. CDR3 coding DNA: TGCGCCAGCAGACCCGGGACAGACCAAGAGACCCAGTACTTC. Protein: CASRPGTDQETQYF.

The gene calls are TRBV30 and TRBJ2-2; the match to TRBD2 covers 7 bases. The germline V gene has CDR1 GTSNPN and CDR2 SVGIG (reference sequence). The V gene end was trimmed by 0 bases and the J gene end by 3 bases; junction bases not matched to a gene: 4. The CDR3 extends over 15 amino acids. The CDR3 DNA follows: TGTGCCTGGAGTGTTGCTAGCGGATACACCGGGGAGCTGTTTTTT. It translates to CAWSVASGYTGELFF.

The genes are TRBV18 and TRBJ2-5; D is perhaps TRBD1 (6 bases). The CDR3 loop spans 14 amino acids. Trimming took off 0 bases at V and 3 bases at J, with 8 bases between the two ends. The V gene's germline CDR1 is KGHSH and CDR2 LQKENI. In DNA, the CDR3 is TGTGCCAGCTCACCACCCTCAGGGGAAGAGACCCAGTACTTC. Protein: CASSPPSGEETQYF.

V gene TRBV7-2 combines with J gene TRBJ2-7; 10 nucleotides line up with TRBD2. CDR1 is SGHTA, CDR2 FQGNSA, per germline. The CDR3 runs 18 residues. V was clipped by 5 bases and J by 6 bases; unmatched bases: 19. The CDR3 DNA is TGTGCCAGCAGCGCTATAAGATACCCGGGACTAGCGAGCGGCGAGCAGTACTTC. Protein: CASSAIRYPGLASGEQYF.

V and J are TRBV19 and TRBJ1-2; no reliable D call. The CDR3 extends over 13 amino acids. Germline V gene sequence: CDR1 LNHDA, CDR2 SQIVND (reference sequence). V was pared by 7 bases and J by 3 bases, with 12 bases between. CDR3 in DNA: TGTGCCAGTACCCATCAGCCTCACTATGGCTACACCTTC. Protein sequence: CASTHQPHYGYTF.

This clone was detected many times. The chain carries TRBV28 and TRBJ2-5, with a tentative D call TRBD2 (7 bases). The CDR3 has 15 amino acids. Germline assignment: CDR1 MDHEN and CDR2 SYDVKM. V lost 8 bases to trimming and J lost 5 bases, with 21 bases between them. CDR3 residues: CASGGGAPEMETQYF. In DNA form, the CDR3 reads TGTGCCAGCGGAGGGGGGGCCCCTGAGATGGAGACCCAGTACTTC.

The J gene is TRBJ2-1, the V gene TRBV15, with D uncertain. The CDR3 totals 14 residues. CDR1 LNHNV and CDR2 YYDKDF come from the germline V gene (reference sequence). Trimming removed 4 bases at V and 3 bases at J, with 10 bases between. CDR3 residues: CATSIDTNYNEQFF. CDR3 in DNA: TGTGCCACCAGCATAGACACTAACTACAATGAGCAGTTCTTC.

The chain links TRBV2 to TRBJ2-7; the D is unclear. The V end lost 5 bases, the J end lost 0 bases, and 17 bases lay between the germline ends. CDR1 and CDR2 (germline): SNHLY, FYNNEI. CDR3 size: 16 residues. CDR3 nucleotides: TGTGCCAGCAGTTCACCTGACTCCTACCTCTCCTACGAGCAGTACTTC. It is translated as CASSSPDSYLSYEQYF. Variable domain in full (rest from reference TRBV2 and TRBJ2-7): EPEVTQTPSHQVTQMGQEVILRCVPISNHLYFYWYRQILGQKVEFLVSFYNNEISEKSEIFDDQFSVERPDGSNFTLKIRSTKLEDSAMYFCASSSPDSYLSYEQYFGPGTRLTVT.

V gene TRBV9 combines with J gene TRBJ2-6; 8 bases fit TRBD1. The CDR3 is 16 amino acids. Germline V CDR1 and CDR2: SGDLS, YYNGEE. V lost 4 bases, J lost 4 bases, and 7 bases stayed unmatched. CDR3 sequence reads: CASSPGQVSGANVLTF. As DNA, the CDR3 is TGTGCCAGCAGCCCGGGACAGGTATCGGGGGCCAACGTCCTGACTTTC. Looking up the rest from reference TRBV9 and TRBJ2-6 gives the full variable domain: DSGVTQTPKHLITATGQRVTLRCSPRSGDLSVYWYQQSLDQGLQFLIQYYNGEERAKGNILERFSAQQFPDLHSELNLSSLELGDSALYFCASSPGQVSGANVLTFGAGSRLTVL.

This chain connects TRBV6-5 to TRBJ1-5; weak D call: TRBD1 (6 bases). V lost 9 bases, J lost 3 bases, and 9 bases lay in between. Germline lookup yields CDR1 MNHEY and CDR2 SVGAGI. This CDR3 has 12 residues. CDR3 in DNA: TGTGCCAGTGGACAGTACAATCAGCCCCAGCATTTT. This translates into CASGQYNQPQHF.

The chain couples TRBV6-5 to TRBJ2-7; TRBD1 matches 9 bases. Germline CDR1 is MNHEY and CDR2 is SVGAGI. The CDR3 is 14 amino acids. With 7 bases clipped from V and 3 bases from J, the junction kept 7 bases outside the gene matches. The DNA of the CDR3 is TGTGCCAGCACTACAGGGGGCTTAGACTACGAGCAGTACTTC. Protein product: CASTTGGLDYEQYF.

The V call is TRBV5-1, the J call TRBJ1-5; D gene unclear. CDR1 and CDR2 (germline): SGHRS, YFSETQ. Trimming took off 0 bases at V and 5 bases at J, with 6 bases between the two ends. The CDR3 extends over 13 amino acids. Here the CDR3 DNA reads TGCGCCAGCAGCTTGGATATGGATCAGCCCCAGCATTTT. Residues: CASSLDMDQPQHF.

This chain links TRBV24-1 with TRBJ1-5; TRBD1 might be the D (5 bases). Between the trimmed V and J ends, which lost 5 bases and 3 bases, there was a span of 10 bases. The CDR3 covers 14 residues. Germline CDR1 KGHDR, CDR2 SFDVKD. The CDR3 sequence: CATSAGLFNQPQHF. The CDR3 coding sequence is TGTGCCACCAGTGCAGGGCTTTTCAATCAGCCCCAGCATTTT.

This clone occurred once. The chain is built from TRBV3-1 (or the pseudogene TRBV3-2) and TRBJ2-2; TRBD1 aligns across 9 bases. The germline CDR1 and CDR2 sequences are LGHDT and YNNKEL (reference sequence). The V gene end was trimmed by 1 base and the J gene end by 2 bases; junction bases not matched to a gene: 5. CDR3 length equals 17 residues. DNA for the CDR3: TGTGCCAGCAGCCAAGGGACAGGGGCTCAAAACACCGGGGAGCTGTTTTTT. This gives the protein CASSQGTGAQNTGELFF.

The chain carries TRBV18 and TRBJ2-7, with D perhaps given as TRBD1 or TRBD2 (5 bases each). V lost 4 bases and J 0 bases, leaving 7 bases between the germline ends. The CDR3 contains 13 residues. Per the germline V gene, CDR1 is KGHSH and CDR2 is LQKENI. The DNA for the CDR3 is TGTGCCAGCTCACGGGGGTACTCCTACGAGCAGTACTTC. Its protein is CASSRGYSYEQYF.

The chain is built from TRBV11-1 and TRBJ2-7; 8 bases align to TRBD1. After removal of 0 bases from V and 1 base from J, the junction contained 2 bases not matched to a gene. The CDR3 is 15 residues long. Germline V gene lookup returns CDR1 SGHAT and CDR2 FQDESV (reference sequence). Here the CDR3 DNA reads TGTGCCAGCAGCTTAGCACAGGGGGTGTCCTACGAGCAGTACTTC. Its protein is CASSLAQGVSYEQYF.

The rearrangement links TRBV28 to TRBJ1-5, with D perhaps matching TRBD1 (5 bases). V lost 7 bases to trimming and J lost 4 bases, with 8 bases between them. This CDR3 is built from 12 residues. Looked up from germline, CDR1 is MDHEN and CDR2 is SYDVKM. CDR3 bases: TGTGCCAGCAAGGGGAGGAATCAGCCCCAGCATTTT. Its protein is CASKGRNQPQHF.

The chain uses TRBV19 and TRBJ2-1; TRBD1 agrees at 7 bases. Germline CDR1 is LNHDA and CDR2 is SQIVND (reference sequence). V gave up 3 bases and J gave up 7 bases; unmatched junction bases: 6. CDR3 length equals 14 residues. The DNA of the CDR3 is TGTGCCAGTAGTATCCCGACAGGGTTGAATGAGCAGTTCTTC. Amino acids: CASSIPTGLNEQFF.